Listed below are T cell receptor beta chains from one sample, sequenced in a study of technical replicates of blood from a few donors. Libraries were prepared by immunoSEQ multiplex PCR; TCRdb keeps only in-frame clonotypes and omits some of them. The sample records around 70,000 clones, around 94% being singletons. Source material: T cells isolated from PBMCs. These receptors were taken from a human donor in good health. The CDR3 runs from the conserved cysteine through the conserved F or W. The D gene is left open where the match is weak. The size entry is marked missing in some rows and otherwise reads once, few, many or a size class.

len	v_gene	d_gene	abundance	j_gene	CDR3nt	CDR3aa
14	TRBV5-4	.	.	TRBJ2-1	TGTGCCAGCAGCTTCTTACTAGCCTACAATGAGCAGTTCTTC	CASSFLLAYNEQFF
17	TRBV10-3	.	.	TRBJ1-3	TGTGCCATCAGGGAGCCTATCTCCCTTAGCTCTGGAAACACCATATATTTT	CAIREPISLSSGNTIYF
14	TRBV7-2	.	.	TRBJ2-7	TGTGCCAGCAGCCCCACAGCTGGAAAGGGGGAGCAGTACTTC	CASSPTAGKGEQYF
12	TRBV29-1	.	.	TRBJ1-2	TGCAGCGTTTCCGGGGGGAACTATGGCTACACCTTC	CSVSGGNYGYTF
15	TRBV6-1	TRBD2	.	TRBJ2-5	TGTGCCAGCAGTGACTATAGCGGGAGGGCATCGACCCAGTACTTC	CASSDYSGRASTQYF
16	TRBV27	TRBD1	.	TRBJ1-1	TGTGCCAGCAGTAGGGCAGGGGGCCGGGGAAACACTGAAGCTTTCTTT	CASSRAGGRGNTEAFF
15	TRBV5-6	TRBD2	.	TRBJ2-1	TGTGCCAGCAGCTTGACCCTTGCACTAGCGAACGAGCAGTTCTTC	CASSLTLALANEQFF
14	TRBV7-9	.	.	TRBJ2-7	TGTGCCAGCAGCGATATCAGGGGAGCATTGGAGCAGTACTTC	CASSDIRGALEQYF
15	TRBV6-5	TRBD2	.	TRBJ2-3	TGTGCCAGCAGTTACTTAAGAGCGGGAGGAGATACGCAGTATTTT	CASSYLRAGGDTQYF
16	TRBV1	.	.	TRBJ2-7	TGCACCAGCAGCCAAGAAGGACTAGCGGGAGTGGACGAGCAGTACTTC	CTSSQEGLAGVDEQYF
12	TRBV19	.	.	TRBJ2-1	TGTGCCAGTAGTATTCAGGGAAATGAGCAGTTCTTC	CASSIQGNEQFF
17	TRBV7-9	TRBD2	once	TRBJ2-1	TGTGCCAGCAGCCCAGGGACTAGCGGGAGGAGAAACAATGAGCAGTTCTTC	CASSPGTSGRRNNEQFF
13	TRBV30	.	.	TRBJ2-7	TGTGCCTGGAGTGTACCCCTATCCTACGAGCAGTACTTC	CAWSVPLSYEQYF
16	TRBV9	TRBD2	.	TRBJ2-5	TGTGCCAGCAGCTACGGACTAGCGGGAGAAGGAGAGACCCAGTACTTC	CASSYGLAGEGETQYF
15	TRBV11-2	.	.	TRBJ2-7	TGTGCCAGCAGCTTAGCCCCGGGACTTCCCTACGAGCAGTACTTC	CASSLAPGLPYEQYF
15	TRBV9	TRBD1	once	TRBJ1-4	TGTGCCAGCAGCGTCTCCGGGACAGGGGATGAAAAACTGTTTTTT	CASSVSGTGDEKLFF
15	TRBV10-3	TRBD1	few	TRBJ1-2	TGTGCCATCAGTGCCATCCGACAGGGTTCGTATGGCTACACCTTC	CAISAIRQGSYGYTF
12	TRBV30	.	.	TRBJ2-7	TGTGCCTGGAGTCGAGGAGATTACGAGCAGTACTTC	CAWSRGDYEQYF
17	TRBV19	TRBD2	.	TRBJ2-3	TGTGCCAGTAGCCTAGCGGGATGGGCGAGTAGCACAGATACGCAGTATTTT	CASSLAGWASSTDTQYF
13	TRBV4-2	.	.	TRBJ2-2	TGTGCCAGCAGCCAAGATTCGGCCGGGGAGCTGTTTTTT	CASSQDSAGELFF
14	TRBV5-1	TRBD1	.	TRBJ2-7	TGCGCCAGCAGCTTGGGGACAGGGGTCTACGAGCAGTACTTC	CASSLGTGVYEQYF
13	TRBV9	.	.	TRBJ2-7	TGTGCCAGCAGCGATGGACAGAACGACGAGCAGTACTTC	CASSDGQNDEQYF
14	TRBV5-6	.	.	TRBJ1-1	TGTGCCAGCAGCTTGTTCGGGGGGTTTATTGAAGCTTTCTTT	CASSLFGGFIEAFF
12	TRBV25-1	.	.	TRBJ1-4	TGTGCCAGCAGTGAGGAGAATGAAAAACTGTTTTTT	CASSEENEKLFF
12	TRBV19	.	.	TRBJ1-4	TGTGCCAGTAGTCCTTTAAATGAAAAACTGTTTTTT	CASSPLNEKLFF
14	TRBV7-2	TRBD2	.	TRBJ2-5	TGTGCCAGCAGCGAGCGGGAGGGGATGGGGACCCAGTACTTC	CASSEREGMGTQYF
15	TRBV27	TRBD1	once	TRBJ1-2	TGTGCCAGCAGTGCAACACAGGGGGCTTACTATGGCTACACCTTC	CASSATQGAYYGYTF
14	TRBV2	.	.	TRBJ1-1	TGTGCCAGCAGTGGCGAGGCCGCGAACACTGAAGCTTTCTTT	CASSGEAANTEAFF
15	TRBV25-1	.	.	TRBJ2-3	TGTGCCCTATCAGGAGGATTGGCTAGCACAGATACGCAGTATTTT	CALSGGLASTDTQYF
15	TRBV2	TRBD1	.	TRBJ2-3	TGTGCCAGAAAGGACCCGGGACAGCAACAAGATACGCAGTATTTT	CARKDPGQQQDTQYF
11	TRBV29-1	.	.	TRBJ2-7	TGCAGCGTTGAGACAACCGGCGAGCAGTACTTC	CSVETTGEQYF
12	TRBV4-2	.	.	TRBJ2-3	TGTGCCAGCAGCCAAGACCCCAATACGCAGTATTTT	CASSQDPNTQYF
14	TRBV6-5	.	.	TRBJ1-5	TGTGCCAGCAAAATTACCTCAGGGAATCAGCCCCAGCATTTT	CASKITSGNQPQHF
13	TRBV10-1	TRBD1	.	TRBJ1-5	TGCGCCAGCAGTGAAGCAGGGGGTCAGCCCCAGCATTTT	CASSEAGGQPQHF
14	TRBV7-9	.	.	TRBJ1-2	TGTGCCAGCAGCTTGTCACAGAATAACTATGGCTACACCTTC	CASSLSQNNYGYTF
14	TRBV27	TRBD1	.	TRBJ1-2	TGTGCCAGCAGTTTATTCGGGACAGATTATGGCTACACCTTC	CASSLFGTDYGYTF
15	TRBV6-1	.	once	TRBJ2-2	TGTGCCACTCGAAAAGGGACAACGAACACCGGGGAGCTGTTTTTT	CATRKGTTNTGELFF
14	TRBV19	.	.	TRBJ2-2	TGTGCCAGTAGTCAACACACAGGGACGGGGGAGCTGTTTTTT	CASSQHTGTGELFF
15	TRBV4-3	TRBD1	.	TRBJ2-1	TGCGCCAGCAGCCTCGCCCCGCCAGGGGGATTCGAGCAGTTCTTC	CASSLAPPGGFEQFF
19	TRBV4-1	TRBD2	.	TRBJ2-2	TGCGCCAGCAGCCAAAAGACTAGCGGGAGAGAAGCGAACACCGGGGAGCTGTTTTTT	CASSQKTSGREANTGELFF
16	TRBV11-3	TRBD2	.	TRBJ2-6	TGTGCCAGCAGCAGTGGGGGGGACCCTGGGGCCAACGTCCTGACTTTC	CASSSGGDPGANVLTF
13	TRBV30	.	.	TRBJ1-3	TGTGCCTGGAGTGCGGGGGGTGGAAACACCATATATTTT	CAWSAGGGNTIYF
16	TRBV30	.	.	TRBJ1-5	TGTGCCTGGAGTGTCGGGCGATCGTCTCAGGGTCAGCCCCAGCATTTT	CAWSVGRSSQGQPQHF
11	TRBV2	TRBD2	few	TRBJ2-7	TGTGCCAGCAGTAGCGGGAGCGAGCAGTACTTC	CASSSGSEQYF
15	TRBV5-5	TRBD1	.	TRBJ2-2	TGTGCCAGCAGCTTGTGGGACAGTTCCACCGGGGAGCTGTTTTTT	CASSLWDSSTGELFF
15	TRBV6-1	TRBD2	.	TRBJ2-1	TGTGCCAGCAGTTGGAAGCGGGAGTTAAACAATGAGCAGTTCTTC	CASSWKRELNNEQFF
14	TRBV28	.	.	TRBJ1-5	TGTGCCAGCAACCTATACCCAGGGCGGCAGCCCCAGCATTTT	CASNLYPGRQPQHF
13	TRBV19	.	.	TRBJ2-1	TGTGCCAGTAACAACAGGGTTAACAATGAGCAGTTCTTC	CASNNRVNNEQFF
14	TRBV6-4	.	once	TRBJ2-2	TGTGCCAGCAGTGACTCGGGAGAATACGGGGAGCTGTTTTTT	CASSDSGEYGELFF